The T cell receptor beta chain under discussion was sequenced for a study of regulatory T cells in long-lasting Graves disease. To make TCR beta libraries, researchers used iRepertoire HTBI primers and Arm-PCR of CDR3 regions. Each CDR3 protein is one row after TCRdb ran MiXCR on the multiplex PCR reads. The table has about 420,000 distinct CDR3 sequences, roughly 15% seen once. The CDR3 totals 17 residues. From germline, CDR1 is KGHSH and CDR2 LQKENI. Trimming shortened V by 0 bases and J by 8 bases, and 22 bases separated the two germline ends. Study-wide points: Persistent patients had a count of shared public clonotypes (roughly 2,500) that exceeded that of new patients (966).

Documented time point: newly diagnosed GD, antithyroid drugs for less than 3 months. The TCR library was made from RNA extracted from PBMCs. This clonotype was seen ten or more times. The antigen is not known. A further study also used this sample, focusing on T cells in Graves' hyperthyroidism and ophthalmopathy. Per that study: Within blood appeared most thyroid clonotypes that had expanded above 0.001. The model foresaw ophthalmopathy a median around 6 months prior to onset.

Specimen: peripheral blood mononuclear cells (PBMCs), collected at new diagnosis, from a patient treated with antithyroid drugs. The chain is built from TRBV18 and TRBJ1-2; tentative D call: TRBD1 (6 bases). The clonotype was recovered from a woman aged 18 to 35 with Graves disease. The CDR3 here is CASSPPVGAPWNGGYTF. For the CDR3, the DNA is TGTGCCAGCTCACCACCGGTGGGGGCCCCCTGGAATGGAGGCTACACCTTC.